This T cell receptor beta chain comes out of a study of PD-L1 blockade in urothelial cancer. Study details: Patients commenced intravenous atezolizumab, 1,200 mg every 3 weeks, around 2014. In terms of prior chemotherapy, patients had received 0 to 3 regimens.

The time point denotes: pretreatment peripheral blood. The method was immunoSEQ multiplex PCR; TCRdb's version includes in-frame clones alone and lacks a portion of them. This sample has 45,000 to 65,000 clones; over 75% occur once, and the top ten carry around 16%. CDR1 is SGHRS, CDR2 YFSETQ, per germline. With V trimmed by 3 bases and J by 6 bases, 3 bases remained unmatched. The CDR3 runs 13 residues. The sequence was collected from a man between 65 and 85 years old with urothelial cancer. This rearrangement joins TRBV5-1 to TRBJ2-7; 10 bases match TRBD1. The sample consisted of PBMCs, taken around atezolizumab (anti-PD-L1) treatment. The CDR3 loop is CASSWGQGREQYF. As DNA, the CDR3 is TGCGCCAGCAGCTGGGGACAGGGGCGCGAGCAGTACTTC.